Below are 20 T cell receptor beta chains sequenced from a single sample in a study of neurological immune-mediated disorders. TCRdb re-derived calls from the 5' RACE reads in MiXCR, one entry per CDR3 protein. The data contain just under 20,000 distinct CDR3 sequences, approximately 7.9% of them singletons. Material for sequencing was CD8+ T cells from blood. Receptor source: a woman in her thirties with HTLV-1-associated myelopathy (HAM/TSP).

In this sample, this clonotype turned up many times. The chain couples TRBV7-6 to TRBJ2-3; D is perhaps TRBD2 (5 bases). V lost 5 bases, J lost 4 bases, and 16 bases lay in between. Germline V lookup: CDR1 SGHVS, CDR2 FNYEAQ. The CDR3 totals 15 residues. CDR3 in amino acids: CASSPERRRADTQYF. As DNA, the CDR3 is TGTGCCAGCAGCCCTGAGCGGAGGAGAGCAGATACGCAGTATTTT.

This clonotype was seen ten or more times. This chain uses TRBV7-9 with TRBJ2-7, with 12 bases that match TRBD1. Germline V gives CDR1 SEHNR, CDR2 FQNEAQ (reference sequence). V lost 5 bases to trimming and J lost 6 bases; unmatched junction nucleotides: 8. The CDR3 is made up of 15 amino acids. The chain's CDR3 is CASSPGTGGASEQYF. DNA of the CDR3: TGTGCCAGCAGCCCAGGGACAGGGGGCGCGTCCGAGCAGTACTTC.

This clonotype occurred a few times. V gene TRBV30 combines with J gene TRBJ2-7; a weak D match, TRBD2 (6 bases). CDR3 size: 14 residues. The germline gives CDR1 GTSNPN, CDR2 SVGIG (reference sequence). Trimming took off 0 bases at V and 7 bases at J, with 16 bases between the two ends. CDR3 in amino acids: CAWSVIGGEPEQYF. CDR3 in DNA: TGTGCCTGGAGTGTAATCGGGGGAGAACCGGAGCAGTACTTC.

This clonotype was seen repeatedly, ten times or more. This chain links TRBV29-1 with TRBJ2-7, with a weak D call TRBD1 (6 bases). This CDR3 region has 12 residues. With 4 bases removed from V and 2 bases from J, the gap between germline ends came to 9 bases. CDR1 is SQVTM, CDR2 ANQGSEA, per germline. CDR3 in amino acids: CSVGSGAYEQYF. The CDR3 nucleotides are TGCAGCGTTGGCTCAGGGGCCTACGAGCAGTACTTC.

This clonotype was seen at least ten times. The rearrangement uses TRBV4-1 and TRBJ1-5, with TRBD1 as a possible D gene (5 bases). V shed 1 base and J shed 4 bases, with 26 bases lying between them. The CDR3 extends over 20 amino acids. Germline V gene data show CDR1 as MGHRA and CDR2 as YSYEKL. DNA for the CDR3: TGCGCCAGCAGCCAAGCGGTCGAAGCCGGGACCCAGATAGGGAATCAGCCCCAGCATTTT. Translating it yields CASSQAVEAGTQIGNQPQHF.

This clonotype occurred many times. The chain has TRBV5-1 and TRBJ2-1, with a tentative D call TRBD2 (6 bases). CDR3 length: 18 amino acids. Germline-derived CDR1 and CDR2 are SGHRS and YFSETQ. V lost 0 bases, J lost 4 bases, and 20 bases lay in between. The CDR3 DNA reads TGCGCCAGCAGCTTGGCCCGGATTCGGTCCGCGGGGTACAATGAGCAGTTCTTC. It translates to CASSLARIRSAGYNEQFF.

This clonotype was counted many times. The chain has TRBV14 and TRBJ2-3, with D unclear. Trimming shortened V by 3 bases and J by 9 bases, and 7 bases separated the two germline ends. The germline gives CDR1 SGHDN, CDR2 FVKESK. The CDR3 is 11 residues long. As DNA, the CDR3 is TGTGCCAGCAGCCAGATGTGGACGCAGTATTTT. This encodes CASSQMWTQYF.

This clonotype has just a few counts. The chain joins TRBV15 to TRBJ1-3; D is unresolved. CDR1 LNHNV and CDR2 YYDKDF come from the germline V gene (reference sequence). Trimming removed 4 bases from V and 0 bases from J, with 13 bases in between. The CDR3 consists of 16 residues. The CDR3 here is CATSTQPDFSGNTIYF. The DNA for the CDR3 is TGTGCCACCAGCACCCAGCCGGACTTCTCTGGAAACACCATATATTTT.

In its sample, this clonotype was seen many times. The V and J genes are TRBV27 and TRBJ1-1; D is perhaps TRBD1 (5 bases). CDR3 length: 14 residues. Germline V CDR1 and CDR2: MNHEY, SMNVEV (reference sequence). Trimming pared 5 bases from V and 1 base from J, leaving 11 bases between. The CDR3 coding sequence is TGTGCCAGCAGTGGGCTTGGGGGGAACACTGAAGCTTTCTTT. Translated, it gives CASSGLGGNTEAFF.

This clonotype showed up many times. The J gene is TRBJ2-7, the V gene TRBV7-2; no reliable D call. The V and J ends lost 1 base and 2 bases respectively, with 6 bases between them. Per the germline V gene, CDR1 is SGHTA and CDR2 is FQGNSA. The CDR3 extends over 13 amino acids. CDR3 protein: CASSLDSPYEQYF. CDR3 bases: TGTGCCAGCAGCTTAGACAGTCCCTACGAGCAGTACTTC.

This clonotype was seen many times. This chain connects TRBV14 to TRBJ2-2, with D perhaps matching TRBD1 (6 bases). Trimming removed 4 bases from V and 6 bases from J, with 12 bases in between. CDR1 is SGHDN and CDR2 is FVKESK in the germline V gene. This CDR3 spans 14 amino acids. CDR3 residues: CASSLTDRPGELFF. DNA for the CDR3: TGTGCCAGCAGCCTCACCGACAGGCCCGGGGAGCTGTTTTTT.

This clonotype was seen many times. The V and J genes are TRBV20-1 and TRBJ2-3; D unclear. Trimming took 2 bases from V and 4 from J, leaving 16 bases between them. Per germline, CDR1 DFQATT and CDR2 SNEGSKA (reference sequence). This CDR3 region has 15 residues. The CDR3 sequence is CSARSKGPRSDTQYF. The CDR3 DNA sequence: TGCAGTGCTAGAAGCAAGGGCCCAAGGTCAGATACGCAGTATTTT.

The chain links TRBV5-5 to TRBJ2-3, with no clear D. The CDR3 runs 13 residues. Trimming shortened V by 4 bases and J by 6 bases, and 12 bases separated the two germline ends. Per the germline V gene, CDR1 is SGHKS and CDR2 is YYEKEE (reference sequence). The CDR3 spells CASSQLVQDTQYF. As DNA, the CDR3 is TGTGCCAGCAGCCAATTGGTCCAGGATACGCAGTATTTT. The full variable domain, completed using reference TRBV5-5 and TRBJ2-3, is DAGVTQSPTHLIKTRGQQVTLRCSPISGHKSVSWYQQVLGQGPQFIFQYYEKEERGRGNFPDRFSARQFPNYSSELNVNALLLGDSALYLCASSQLVQDTQYFGPGTRLTVL.

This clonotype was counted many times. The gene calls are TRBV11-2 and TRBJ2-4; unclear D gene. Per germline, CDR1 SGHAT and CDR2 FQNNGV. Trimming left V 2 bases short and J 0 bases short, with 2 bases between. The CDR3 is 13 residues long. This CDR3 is CASSLIAKNIQYF. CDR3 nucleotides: TGTGCCAGCAGCTTAATAGCCAAAAACATTCAGTACTTC.

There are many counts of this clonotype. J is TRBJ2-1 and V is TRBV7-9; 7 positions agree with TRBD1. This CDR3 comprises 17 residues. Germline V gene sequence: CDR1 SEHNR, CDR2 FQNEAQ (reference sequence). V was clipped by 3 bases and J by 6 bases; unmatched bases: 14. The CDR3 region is CASSLSRDSLWFNEQFF. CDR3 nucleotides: TGTGCCAGCAGCTTGTCCCGGGACAGCCTCTGGTTCAATGAGCAGTTCTTC. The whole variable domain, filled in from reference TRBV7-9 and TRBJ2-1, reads DTGVSQNPRHKITKRGQNVTFRCDPISEHNRLYWYRQTLGQGPEFLTYFQNEAQLEKSRLLSDRFSAERPKGSFSTLEIQRTEQGDSAMYLCASSLSRDSLWFNEQFFGPGTRLTVL.

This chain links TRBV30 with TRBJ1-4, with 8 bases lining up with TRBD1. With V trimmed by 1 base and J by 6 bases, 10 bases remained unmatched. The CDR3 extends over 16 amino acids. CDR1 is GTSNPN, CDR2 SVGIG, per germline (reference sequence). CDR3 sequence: CAWSETGVTLDEKLFF. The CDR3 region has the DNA TGTGCCTGGAGTGAGACAGGGGTAACGCTGGATGAAAAACTGTTTTTT.

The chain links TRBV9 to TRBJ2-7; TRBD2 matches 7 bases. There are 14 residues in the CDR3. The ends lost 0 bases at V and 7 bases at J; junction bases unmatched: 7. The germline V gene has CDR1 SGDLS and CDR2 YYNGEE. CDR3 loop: CASSVESGGSEQYF. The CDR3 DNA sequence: TGTGCCAGCAGCGTAGAATCCGGGGGGTCAGAGCAGTACTTC.

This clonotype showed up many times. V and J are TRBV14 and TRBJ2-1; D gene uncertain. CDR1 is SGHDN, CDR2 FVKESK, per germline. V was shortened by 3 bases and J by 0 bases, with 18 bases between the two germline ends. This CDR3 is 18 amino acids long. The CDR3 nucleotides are TGTGCCAGCAGCCAGTTGAATTCCCCGGTCTTCTCCTACAATGAGCAGTTCTTC. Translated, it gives CASSQLNSPVFSYNEQFF.

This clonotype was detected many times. The CDR3 nucleotides read TGTGCCAGCGGTCTTAATGAAAAACTGTTTTTT. This translates into CASGLNEKLFF. The chain combines TRBV6-6 with TRBJ1-4, with no clear D. Germline loops: CDR1 MNHNY, CDR2 SVGAGI (reference sequence). The CDR3 spans 11 residues. V lost 8 bases and J lost 4, with 5 bases in between.

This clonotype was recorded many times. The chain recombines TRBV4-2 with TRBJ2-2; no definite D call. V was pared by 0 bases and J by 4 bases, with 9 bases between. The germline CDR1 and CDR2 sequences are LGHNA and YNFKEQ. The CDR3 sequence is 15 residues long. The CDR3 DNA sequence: TGTGCCAGCAGCCAAGAATACGGTAGCACCGGGGAGCTGTTTTTT. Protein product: CASSQEYGSTGELFF.